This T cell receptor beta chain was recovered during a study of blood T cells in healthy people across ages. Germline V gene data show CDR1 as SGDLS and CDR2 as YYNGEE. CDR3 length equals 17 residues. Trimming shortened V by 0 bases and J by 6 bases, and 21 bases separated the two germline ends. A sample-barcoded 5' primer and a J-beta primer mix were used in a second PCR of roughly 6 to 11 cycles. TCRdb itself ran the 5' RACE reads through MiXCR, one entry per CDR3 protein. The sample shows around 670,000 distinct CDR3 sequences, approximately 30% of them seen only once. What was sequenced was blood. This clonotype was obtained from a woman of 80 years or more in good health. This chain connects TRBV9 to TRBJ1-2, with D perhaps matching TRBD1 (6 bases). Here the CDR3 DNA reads TGTGCCAGCAGCGTAGTGGGACAAATACCACCTGGCGATGGCTACACCTTC. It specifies CASSVVGQIPPGDGYTF.